What follows is one TCR beta chain and its context. The data originate from a study of blood T cells in healthy people across ages. Primers used in a second PCR of roughly 7 to 12 cycles were a sample-barcoded 5' primer and a J-beta primer mix. TCRdb reprocessed the 5' RACE reads via MiXCR and lists one record per CDR3 protein. The repertoire includes some 640,000 distinct CDR3 sequences, approximately 49% of them detected once, and 30% to 35% sits in the top ten. V lost 6 bases and J 4 bases, leaving 18 bases between the germline ends. Germline CDR1 and CDR2: SQVTM and ANQGSEA. There are 14 residues in the CDR3.

The V gene is TRBV29-1, the J gene TRBJ2-5; D might be TRBD1 (5 bases). This TCR came from an older woman in good health. The specimen was blood. The CDR3: CSVRTGYLGETQYF. The CDR3 DNA reads as TGCAGCGTAAGAACAGGCTACCTGGGAGAGACCCAGTACTTC.